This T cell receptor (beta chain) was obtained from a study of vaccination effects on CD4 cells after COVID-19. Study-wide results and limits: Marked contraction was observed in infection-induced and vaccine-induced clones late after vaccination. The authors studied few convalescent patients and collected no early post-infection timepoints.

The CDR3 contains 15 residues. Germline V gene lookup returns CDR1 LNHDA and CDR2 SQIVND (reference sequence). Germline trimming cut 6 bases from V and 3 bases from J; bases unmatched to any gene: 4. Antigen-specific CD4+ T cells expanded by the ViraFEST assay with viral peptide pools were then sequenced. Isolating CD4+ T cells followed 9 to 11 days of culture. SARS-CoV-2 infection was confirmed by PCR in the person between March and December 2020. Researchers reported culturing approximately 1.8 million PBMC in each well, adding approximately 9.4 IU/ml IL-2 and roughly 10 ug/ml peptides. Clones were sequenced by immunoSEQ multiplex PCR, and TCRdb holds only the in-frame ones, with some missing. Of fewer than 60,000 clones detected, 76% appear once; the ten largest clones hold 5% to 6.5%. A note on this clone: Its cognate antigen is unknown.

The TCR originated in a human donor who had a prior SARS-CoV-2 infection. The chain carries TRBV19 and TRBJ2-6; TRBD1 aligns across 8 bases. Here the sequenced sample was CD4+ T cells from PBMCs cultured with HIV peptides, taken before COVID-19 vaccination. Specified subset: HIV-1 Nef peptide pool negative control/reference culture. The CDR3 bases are TGTGCCAGTAGGACAGGGGCGGATGGGGCCAACGTCCTGACTTTC. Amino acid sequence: CASRTGADGANVLTF. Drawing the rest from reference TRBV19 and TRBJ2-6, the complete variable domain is DGGITQSPKYLFRKEGQNVTLSCEQNLNHDAMYWYRQDPGQGLRLIYYSQIVNDFQKGDIAEGYSVSREKKESFPLTVTSAQKNPTAFYLCASRTGADGANVLTFGAGSRLTVL.